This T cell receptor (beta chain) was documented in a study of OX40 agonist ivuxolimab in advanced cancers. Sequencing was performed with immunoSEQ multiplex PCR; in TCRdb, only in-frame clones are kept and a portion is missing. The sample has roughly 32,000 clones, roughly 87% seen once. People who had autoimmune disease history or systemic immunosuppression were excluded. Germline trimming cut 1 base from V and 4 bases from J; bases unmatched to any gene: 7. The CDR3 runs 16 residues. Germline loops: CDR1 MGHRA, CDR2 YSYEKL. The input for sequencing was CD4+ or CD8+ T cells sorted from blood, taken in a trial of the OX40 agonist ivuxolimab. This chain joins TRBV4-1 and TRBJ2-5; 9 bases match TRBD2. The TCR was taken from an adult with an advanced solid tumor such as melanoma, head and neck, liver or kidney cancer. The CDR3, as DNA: TGCGCCAGCAGCCAAGTCGGGCCACTAGCGGGAGAGACCCAGTACTTC. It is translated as CASSQVGPLAGETQYF.